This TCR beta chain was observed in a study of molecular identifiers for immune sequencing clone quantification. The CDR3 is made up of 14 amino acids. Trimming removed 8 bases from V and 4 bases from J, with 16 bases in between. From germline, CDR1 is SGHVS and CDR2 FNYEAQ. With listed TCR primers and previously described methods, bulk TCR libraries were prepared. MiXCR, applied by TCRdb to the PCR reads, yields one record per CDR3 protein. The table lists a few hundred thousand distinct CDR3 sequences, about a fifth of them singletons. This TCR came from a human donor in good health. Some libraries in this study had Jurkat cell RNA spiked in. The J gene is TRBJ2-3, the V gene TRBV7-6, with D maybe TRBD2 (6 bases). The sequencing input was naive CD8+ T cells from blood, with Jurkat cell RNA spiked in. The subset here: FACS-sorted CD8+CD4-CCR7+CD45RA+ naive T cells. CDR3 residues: CASGWAGTADTQYF. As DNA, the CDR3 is TGTGCCAGCGGGTGGGCGGGAACTGCAGATACGCAGTATTTT.